One and the same sample provided the 21 T cell receptor beta chains below, sequenced in a study of early T cells in non-severe SARS-CoV-2 infection (dated by TCRdb to the early 2020s). Libraries came from 5' RACE. The run used a NextSeq 500. TCRdb handled the public reads itself, with Q25 trimming in fastp and clone calling in MiXCR, and kept productive beta chains. Each CDR3 protein appears once, grouped with its most common genes and DNA. Within this sample are tens of thousands of distinct CDR3 sequences, with 9% to 10% of them counted one time only. The ten largest account for 12% of the sample. Sequencing was performed on whole blood. The receptors come from an adult who was a healthcare worker with PCR-confirmed SARS-CoV-2 infection or an uninfected control (not recorded which).

This clonotype was seen at least ten times. The chain combines TRBV7-9 with TRBJ2-2; 7 nucleotides line up with TRBD2. J was trimmed by 1 base and V by 5 bases; bases with no gene match: 4. The CDR3 has 15 amino acids. Germline V gives CDR1 SEHNR, CDR2 FQNEAQ (reference sequence). CDR3 nucleotides: TGTGCCAGCAGCGCGGGACTATTGAACACCGGGGAGCTGTTTTTT. Translating it yields CASSAGLLNTGELFF. Full variable domain (missing parts from reference TRBV7-9 and TRBJ2-2): DTGVSQNPRHKITKRGQNVTFRCDPISEHNRLYWYRQTLGQGPEFLTYFQNEAQLEKSRLLSDRFSAERPKGSFSTLEIQRTEQGDSAMYLCASSAGLLNTGELFFGEGSRLTVL.

The chain recombines TRBV30 with TRBJ2-6; a possible D gene is TRBD1 (5 bases). The CDR3 consists of 15 residues. Looked up from germline, CDR1 is GTSNPN and CDR2 is SVGIG (reference sequence). V was trimmed by 5 bases and J by 0 bases, leaving 11 bases between them. The chain's CDR3 is CAWGHRSSGANVLTF. CDR3 DNA: TGTGCCTGGGGACATAGAAGCTCTGGGGCCAACGTCCTGACTTTC.

The chain uses TRBV5-5 and TRBJ2-7, with 10 bases fitting TRBD1. The CDR3 spans 15 residues. Germline CDR1 reads SGHKS; CDR2 reads YYEKEE (reference sequence). Trimming cost V 0 bases and J 1 base; bases outside gene matches: 1. CDR3 region: CASSLGTGGSYEQYF. The DNA for the CDR3 is TGTGCCAGCAGCTTGGGGACAGGGGGTTCCTACGAGCAGTACTTC.

The V gene is TRBV29-1, the J gene TRBJ2-7; 8 nucleotides align to TRBD1. Germline-derived CDR1 and CDR2 are SQVTM and ANQGSEA. The CDR3 covers 14 residues. V shed 7 bases and J 1 base; nucleotides not matched to a gene: 9. The CDR3 bases are TGCAGCGCTAGGACAGGGTTTACATCCTACGAGCAGTACTTC. Its translation is CSARTGFTSYEQYF.

The rearrangement links TRBV28 to TRBJ1-3, with unresolved D. Between the trimmed V and J ends, which lost 5 bases and 4 bases, there was a span of 12 bases. This CDR3 contains 14 residues. Germline V gene data show CDR1 as MDHEN and CDR2 as SYDVKM. The CDR3 nucleotides read TGTGCCAGCAGTCCGCAGGAGCCCGGAAACACCATATATTTT. This translates into CASSPQEPGNTIYF.

In this sample, this clonotype turned up many times. V is TRBV5-1 and J is TRBJ1-5; 9 bases are a match to TRBD1. V lost 1 base to trimming and J lost 5 bases; unmatched junction nucleotides: 1. The CDR3 covers 14 residues. CDR1 and CDR2 from the germline V gene are SGHRS and YFSETQ. The CDR3: CASSLTGGDQPQHF. For the CDR3, the DNA is TGCGCCAGCAGCTTGACAGGGGGCGATCAGCCCCAGCATTTT.

This clonotype was counted many times. The chain couples TRBV29-1 to TRBJ1-2; D is perhaps TRBD1 (6 bases). Germline V gene sequence: CDR1 SQVTM, CDR2 ANQGSEA. The CDR3 extends over 11 amino acids. The ends were cut back, 7 bases at V and 7 bases at J, with 13 bases in the middle. CDR3: CSAEDSAGYTF. The CDR3, as DNA: TGCAGCGCTGAGGACAGTGCTGGCTACACCTTC.

This clonotype was seen a few times. This chain's CDR3 is CASSLGPSGEQYF. In DNA form, the CDR3 reads TGTGCCAGCAGCTTAGGGCCCTCTGGGGAGCAGTACTTC. The rearrangement links TRBV7-6 to TRBJ2-7; the D is unclear. Germline V gene sequence: CDR1 SGHVS, CDR2 FNYEAQ. V was clipped by 1 base and J by 7 bases, with 11 bases between them. This CDR3 has 13 amino acids.

This clonotype has ten or more counts. V and J are TRBV4-3 and TRBJ1-1; D not certain. From germline, CDR1 is LGHNA and CDR2 YSLEER. V lost 1 base and J 0 bases, leaving 12 bases between the germline ends. The CDR3 is 16 residues long. The CDR3 reads CASSQGTDFMNTEAFF. The CDR3 DNA follows: TGCGCCAGCAGCCAAGGGACCGATTTCATGAACACTGAAGCTTTCTTT.

This clonotype was detected many times. This chain joins TRBV11-2 and TRBJ2-3; a weak D match, TRBD1 (5 bases). The germline CDR1 and CDR2 sequences are SGHAT and FQNNGV. The V gene lost 6 bases and the J gene lost 4 bases, with 20 bases spanning the gap. The length of the CDR3 is 16 residues. The CDR3 reads CASRFNRFSGADTQYF. For the CDR3, the DNA is TGTGCCAGCAGATTCAACAGGTTCTCGGGCGCAGATACGCAGTATTTT.

This clonotype came up a few times. The chain is built from TRBV11-1 and TRBJ1-1; no reliable D call. The ends were cut back, 4 bases at V and 0 bases at J, with 21 bases in the middle. The CDR3 extends over 18 amino acids. Germline assignment: CDR1 SGHAT and CDR2 FQDESV (reference sequence). CDR3 in amino acids: CASSSPRRARFMNTEAFF. The CDR3 DNA sequence: TGTGCCAGCAGCTCCCCACGTCGGGCCCGCTTTATGAACACTGAAGCTTTCTTT.

This clonotype appeared many times. This chain connects TRBV4-3 to TRBJ2-5; D is possibly TRBD2 (6 bases). Germline CDR1 and CDR2: LGHNA and YSLEER. Trimming took 2 bases from V and 1 from J, leaving 11 bases between them. This CDR3 is 15 amino acids long. The CDR3 DNA sequence: TGCGCCAGCAGCCAAAACGGAGGGACCCAAGAGACCCAGTACTTC. Translation gives CASSQNGGTQETQYF.

By proportion, this clonotype is medium-sized. V usage is TRBV20-1 and J usage is TRBJ1-1; TRBD1 matches 9 bases. V was pared by 8 bases and J by 0 bases, with 7 bases of the junction left unmatched. Germline lookup yields CDR1 DFQATT and CDR2 SNEGSKA (reference sequence). The CDR3 is 14 residues long. This CDR3 reads CSSGQGRMNTEAFF. CDR3 nucleotides: TGCAGTTCTGGACAGGGGAGGATGAACACTGAAGCTTTCTTT.

J is TRBJ1-2 and V is TRBV6-5; 9 bases fit TRBD1. The CDR3 is 14 residues long. Germline CDR1 MNHEY, CDR2 SVGAGI. J gave up 4 bases and V 6 bases, and 6 bases lay outside the gene matches. The CDR3 sequence: CASRDRGSIYGYTF. The DNA of the CDR3 is TGTGCCAGCAGGGACAGGGGAAGTATCTATGGCTACACCTTC.

This clonotype was observed many times. The genes are TRBV7-2 and TRBJ2-1, with 9 nucleotides matching TRBD1. This CDR3 has 16 residues. The junction had 15 bases not matched to a gene; V was cut back by 6 bases and J by 9 bases. CDR1 and CDR2 from the germline V gene are SGHTA and FQGNSA. This CDR3 is CASSTGEGQGGGEQFF. The CDR3 DNA reads as TGTGCCAGCAGTACGGGAGAGGGACAGGGAGGAGGTGAGCAGTTCTTC.

This clonotype was observed many times. The CDR3: CASSLGGASSYNEQFF. The CDR3 region has the DNA TGTGCCAGCAGTCTCGGTGGGGCGAGCTCCTACAATGAGCAGTTCTTC. The gene calls are TRBV3-2 and TRBJ2-1; no check of the table's D call, TRBD1, against the DNA was made. TRBV3-2 is a recognized pseudogene. The CDR3 extends over 16 amino acids.

The DNA of the CDR3 is TGTGCCAGCAGACCCGGACAGGCGAACACTGAAGCTTTCTTT. This gives the protein CASRPGQANTEAFF. This rearrangement joins TRBV5-6 to TRBJ1-1; TRBD1 matches 7 bases. The CDR3 runs to 14 residues. CDR1 is SGHDT, CDR2 YYEEEE, per germline. Losses at the gene ends were 5 bases for V and 1 base for J; bases not matched to a gene: 5.

The V and J genes are TRBV4-2 and TRBJ1-1; D is undetermined. The germline gives CDR1 LGHNA, CDR2 YNFKEQ. CDR3 length equals 17 residues. Trimming cost V 1 base and J 4 bases, with 19 bases left between them. CDR3 loop: CASSQVSALRGPTEAFF. The CDR3 DNA reads TGTGCCAGCAGCCAAGTATCGGCATTACGCGGTCCCACTGAAGCTTTCTTT.

In this sample, this clonotype turned up many times. This chain connects TRBV30 to TRBJ2-3, with D perhaps TRBD2 (6 bases). CDR3 length equals 13 residues. Germline V CDR1 and CDR2: GTSNPN, SVGIG (reference sequence). V lost 2 bases and J lost 4, with 10 bases in between. CDR3 amino acids: CAWSSSGADTQYF. CDR3 in DNA: TGTGCCTGGAGTAGTTCGGGGGCAGATACGCAGTATTTT.

This clonotype has ten or more counts. The chain joins TRBV20-1 to TRBJ1-1; D unclear. Germline CDR1 is DFQATT and CDR2 is SNEGSKA (reference sequence). The CDR3 covers 14 residues. Deletions cut 3 bases from V and 1 base from J, with 12 bases between. The CDR3: CSARSVVKNTEAFF. CDR3 nucleotides: TGCAGTGCTAGGTCGGTGGTTAAGAACACTGAAGCTTTCTTT.

The sample holds many counts of this clonotype. The chain joins TRBV7-6 to TRBJ2-5; D may be TRBD1 (5 bases). CDR1 SGHVS and CDR2 FNYEAQ come from the germline V gene. The CDR3 contains 16 residues. Trimming took 2 bases from V and 2 from J, leaving 15 bases between them. CDR3 sequence (DNA): TGTGCCAGCAGCTTAAGGGGCAGGGCGACTCAAGAGACCCAGTACTTC. Protein product: CASSLRGRATQETQYF.